This record covers a single T cell receptor beta chain. Its antigen is still unknown. After removal of 2 bases from V and 1 base from J, the junction contained 8 bases not matched to a gene. CDR3 size: 17 residues. Germline V gene sequence: CDR1 SGDLS, CDR2 YYNGEE. Sequencing was performed with immunoSEQ multiplex PCR; in TCRdb, only in-frame clones are kept and a portion is missing. The sample comprises around 35,000 clones, approximately 89% of which are singletons, and less than 2.5% rests with the top ten. Time point specified: new active TB diagnosis, blood taken before or within 7 days of starting treatment. This specimen belongs to a study of T cells in tuberculosis. Across the study: In South Africa, adults with active tuberculosis were compared with IGRA-negative and latently infected IGRA-positive adolescents. Within 7 days of starting treatment, or before, PBMC were stored. Study-level findings and limits: Classification accuracy was 75% to 90% (AUROC 0.90) with the GMM-specific repertoire. Active tuberculosis alpha repertoires lay closer to GMM-specific TCRs than controls'.

The sequence was obtained from an adult with tuberculosis. The specimen was PBMCs, collected at tuberculosis diagnosis. The chain has TRBV9 and TRBJ2-2; 7 bases are a match to TRBD2. CDR3 region: CASSVGGIVMNTGELFF. CDR3 DNA: TGTGCCAGCAGCGTCGGGGGGATCGTGATGAACACCGGGGAGCTGTTTTTT.